This TCR beta chain was found in a study of cytomegalovirus exposure and HLA in healthy donors. Study-wide findings and caveats: Associated with cytomegalovirus, according to the listing, were 150 to 200 TCR beta chains. Sequencing probably produced one cluster of sequence variants that were highly shared.

Germline V gene sequence: CDR1 MNHEY, CDR2 SVGAGI. V gave up 2 bases and J gave up 1 base, with 12 bases separating them. CDR3 length: 16 amino acids. For this clone: No antigen is known for it.

Primers: 60 Vbeta forward and 13 Jbeta reverse. Here immunoSEQ multiplex PCR was the method, and the copy in TCRdb shows in-frame clones only, minus some. The sample has 150,000 to 200,000 clones; just under 80% are singletons. The TCR sequence derives from a young man in good health and CMV-seropositive. This chain connects TRBV6-5 to TRBJ2-1, with D unclear. The specimen was PBMCs. DNA for the CDR3: TGTGCCAGCAGTTACGCGATTACAGAATCCTACAATGAGCAGTTCTTC. It yields the protein CASSYAITESYNEQFF.